Below, 20 T cell receptor beta chains from the same sample are listed, as sequenced in a study of cytomegalovirus exposure and HLA in healthy donors. The PCR had 60 Vbeta and 13 Jbeta primers. Libraries were prepared by immunoSEQ multiplex PCR; TCRdb keeps only in-frame clonotypes and omits some of them. The sample contains 150,000 to 200,000 clones, more than 65% of which appear only once. The sample taken for sequencing was PBMCs. The receptors derive from a man aged 35 to 55 in good health and CMV-seropositive.

The gene calls are TRBV4-2 and TRBJ2-2, with TRBD2 identical over 14 bases. Germline trimming cut 4 bases from V and 4 bases from J; bases unmatched to any gene: 2. This CDR3 region has 16 residues. Germline CDR1 is LGHNA and CDR2 is YNFKEQ. CDR3: CASSLGTSGGTGELFF. The DNA for the CDR3 is TGTGCCAGCAGCCTCGGGACTAGCGGGGGCACCGGGGAGCTGTTTTTT.

The rearrangement uses TRBV30 and TRBJ1-4, with 8 bases fitting TRBD1. Germline V gene lookup returns CDR1 GTSNPN and CDR2 SVGIG (reference sequence). This CDR3 contains 15 residues. V dropped 6 bases and J dropped 1; count of bases not matched to a gene: 7. For the CDR3, the DNA is TGTGCCTGTTCCCAGGGGGCAAGAACTAATGAAAAACTGTTTTTT. The encoded protein is CACSQGARTNEKLFF.

CDR3 amino acids: CASSKYRGGYEQYF. For the CDR3, the DNA is TGTGCCAGCAGTAAGTACAGGGGTGGCTACGAGCAGTACTTC. This chain links TRBV28 with TRBJ2-7; TRBD1 matches 7 bases. This CDR3 has 14 residues. The trim removed 5 bases at V and 3 bases at J, leaving 7 bases unmatched. CDR1 and CDR2 from the germline V gene are MDHEN and SYDVKM.

The chain recombines TRBV19 with TRBJ2-1; D not resolved. Between the trimmed V and J ends, which lost 4 bases and 3 bases, there was a span of 10 bases. Germline V lookup: CDR1 LNHDA, CDR2 SQIVND (reference sequence). The CDR3 extends over 14 amino acids. CDR3 protein: CASSSGGSYNEQFF. CDR3 bases: TGTGCCAGTAGTAGCGGCGGTAGCTACAATGAGCAGTTCTTC.

The chain uses TRBV19 and TRBJ2-5, with TRBD2 identical over 13 bases. This CDR3 has 15 amino acids. V lost 4 bases and J lost 10; bases outside the gene matches: 9. The germline V gene has CDR1 LNHDA and CDR2 SQIVND (reference sequence). The CDR3: CASSRTSGSLMDQYF. In DNA form, the CDR3 reads TGTGCCAGTAGTAGGACTAGCGGGAGCCTCATGGACCAGTACTTC.

V gene TRBV7-2 combines with J gene TRBJ2-1; the match to TRBD2 covers 9 bases. V gave up 5 bases and J gave up 9 bases; unmatched junction bases: 11. Germline CDR1 is SGHTA and CDR2 is FQGNSA. CDR3 size: 15 residues. CDR3 loop: CASSPSLAGSGEQFF. CDR3 bases: TGTGCCAGCAGCCCGTCTCTAGCGGGAAGCGGTGAGCAGTTCTTC.

The J gene is TRBJ1-5, the V gene TRBV12-5, with 7 bases lining up with TRBD1. CDR1 and CDR2 (germline): LGHNT, FRNRAP. This CDR3 contains 16 residues. The trim removed 4 bases at V and 6 bases at J, leaving 12 bases unmatched. In DNA, the CDR3 is TGTGCTAGTGGTTCTCGTACGAGACAGGGTCTTCAGCCCCAGCATTTT. Translation gives CASGSRTRQGLQPQHF.

This chain links TRBV6-5 with TRBJ2-7, with 7 bases that match TRBD1. Germline trimming cut 7 bases from V and 2 bases from J; bases unmatched to any gene: 11. This CDR3 contains 15 residues. Per the germline V gene, CDR1 is MNHEY and CDR2 is SVGAGI. The CDR3 reads CASTQIQGRTYEQYF. The DNA for the CDR3 is TGTGCCAGCACTCAAATACAGGGGCGAACCTACGAGCAGTACTTC.

This chain connects TRBV7-2 to TRBJ2-2, with D possibly matching TRBD2 (7 bases). Germline CDR1 and CDR2: SGHTA and FQGNSA. V dropped 7 bases and J dropped 7 bases, with 16 bases sitting between them. The CDR3 has 14 amino acids. The CDR3 reads CASTLGGQGGELFF. The CDR3 coding sequence is TGTGCCAGCACCCTGGGGGGGCAAGGCGGGGAGCTGTTTTTT.

This chain connects TRBV13 to TRBJ1-1; D is possibly TRBD1 (5 bases). CDR3 length: 15 amino acids. The germline V gene has CDR1 PRHDT and CDR2 FYEKMQ (reference sequence). The V gene lost 2 bases and the J gene lost 6 bases, with 16 bases spanning the gap. The CDR3 nucleotides read TGTGCCAGCAGCTTAAGCCCCGGCCTAGGGGCTGAAGCTTTCTTT. Its translation: CASSLSPGLGAEAFF.

The chain recombines TRBV7-9 with TRBJ2-5; D not certain. CDR1 SEHNR and CDR2 FQNEAQ come from the germline V gene (reference sequence). The CDR3 consists of 14 residues. Between the trimmed V and J ends, which lost 5 bases and 2 bases, there was a span of 12 bases. CDR3 sequence: CASSPPTVQETQYF. The DNA for the CDR3 is TGTGCCAGCAGCCCCCCTACTGTGCAAGAGACCCAGTACTTC.

As to this clone: A read error may account for a junction end that differs from germline. The V call is TRBV7-9, the J call TRBJ2-1; TRBD2 matches 7 bases. Germline V gives CDR1 SEHNR, CDR2 FQNEAQ (reference sequence). This CDR3 comprises 12 residues. As DNA, the CDR3 is TGTTCCAGCAGCCGGGACTATAATGAGCAGTTCTTC. The encoded protein is CSSSRDYNEQFF.

The chain joins TRBV14 to TRBJ1-6; possible D gene TRBD1, 6 bases. Germline values: CDR1 SGHDN, CDR2 FVKESK. Trimming removed 1 base at V and 9 bases at J, with 13 bases between. The CDR3 is 15 amino acids. In DNA form, the CDR3 reads TGTGCCAGCAGCCAAGGGCCAGGGGAATCTTCACCCCTCCACTTT. It yields the protein CASSQGPGESSPLHF.

V usage is TRBV4-1 and J usage is TRBJ1-2, with no clear D. V lost 1 base, J lost 0 bases, and 18 bases lay in between. Germline V gene data show CDR1 as MGHRA and CDR2 as YSYEKL. The CDR3 loop spans 18 amino acids. CDR3 amino acids: CASSQGEAISLSNYGYTF. The CDR3 region has the DNA TGCGCCAGCAGCCAAGGAGAAGCGATTTCTTTATCTAACTATGGCTACACCTTC.

The V and J genes are TRBV7-7 and TRBJ2-5; 8 positions match TRBD2. The J segment lost 5 bases and the V segment lost 1 base, leaving 6 bases of the junction unmatched. The CDR3 totals 15 residues. Germline values: CDR1 SSHAT, CDR2 FNYEAQ (reference sequence). Here the CDR3 reads CASSLVPGGWETQYF. The CDR3 DNA reads TGTGCCAGCAGCTTAGTTCCGGGAGGGTGGGAGACCCAGTACTTC.

J is TRBJ2-3 and V is TRBV18, with D possibly TRBD2 on 6 matching bases. CDR3 length: 15 amino acids. Germline loops: CDR1 KGHSH, CDR2 LQKENI. V shed 3 bases and J shed 1 base, with 11 bases lying between them. The CDR3 nucleotides are TGTGCCAGCTCACCGGAGGGGACGGGCACAGATACGCAGTATTTT. It is translated as CASSPEGTGTDTQYF.

V and J are TRBV7-9 and TRBJ2-1; unclear D gene. The CDR3 has 14 residues. Germline V gene lookup returns CDR1 SEHNR and CDR2 FQNEAQ (reference sequence). Trimming took 7 bases from V and 0 from J, leaving 10 bases between them. The CDR3 reads CASIPGSSYNEQFF. The DNA for the CDR3 is TGTGCCAGCATTCCCGGTAGCTCCTACAATGAGCAGTTCTTC.

The chain employs TRBV7-2 and TRBJ1-6; 7 positions agree with TRBD1. This CDR3 has 16 residues. Per the germline V gene, CDR1 is SGHTA and CDR2 is FQGNSA. After removal of 1 base from V and 5 bases from J, the junction contained 5 bases not matched to a gene. For the CDR3, the DNA is TGTGCCAGCAGCTTAGTAGGGGGCTTCAATAATTCACCCCTCCACTTT. This encodes CASSLVGGFNNSPLHF.

The rearrangement joins TRBV5-4 to TRBJ2-3; the D gene is possibly TRBD2 (7 bases). Germline V lookup: CDR1 SGHNT, CDR2 YYREEE (reference sequence). V dropped 6 bases and J dropped 2 bases, with 19 bases sitting between them. CDR3 length equals 16 residues. Here the CDR3 DNA reads TGTGCCAGCACCACTGGGGGGGCTTCACCCACAGATACGCAGTATTTT. Amino acids: CASTTGGASPTDTQYF.

In this sample, this clone turned up a few times. The chain has TRBV4-3 and TRBJ2-1; no reliable D call. The CDR3 totals 13 residues. Germline CDR1 is LGHNA and CDR2 is YSLEER. Trimming stripped 4 bases from V and 0 bases from J, with 4 bases between. The CDR3 sequence is CASSRRSYNEQFF. The CDR3, as DNA: TGCGCCAGCAGCCGTCGCTCCTACAATGAGCAGTTCTTC.